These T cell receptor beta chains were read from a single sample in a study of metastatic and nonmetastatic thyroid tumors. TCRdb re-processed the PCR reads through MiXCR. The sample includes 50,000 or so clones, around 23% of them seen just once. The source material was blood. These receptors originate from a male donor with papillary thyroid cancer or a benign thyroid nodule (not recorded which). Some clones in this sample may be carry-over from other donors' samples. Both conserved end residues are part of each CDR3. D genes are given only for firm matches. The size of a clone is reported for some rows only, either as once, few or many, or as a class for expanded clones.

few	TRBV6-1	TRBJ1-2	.	CASSSTVYGYTF	TGTGCCAGCAGCTCGACCGTCTATGGCTACACCTTC
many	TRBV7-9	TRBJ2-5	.	CASSLLGMETQYF	TGTGCCAGCAGCTTACTCGGGATGGAGACCCAGTACTTC
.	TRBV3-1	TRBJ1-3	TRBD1	CASSPRQGTGNTIYF	TGTGCCAGCAGCCCTCGACAGGGCACTGGAAACACCATATATTTT
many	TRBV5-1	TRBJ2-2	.	CASSLYPLNTGELFF	TGCGCCAGCAGCTTATATCCTCTGAACACCGGGGAGCTGTTTTTT
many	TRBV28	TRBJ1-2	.	CASSAGQSQVEGYTF	TGTGCCAGCAGTGCGGGACAATCCCAAGTGGAGGGCTACACCTTC
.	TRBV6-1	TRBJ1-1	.	CASTRIRGGGNTEAFF	TGTGCCAGCACCCGGATAAGGGGAGGAGGGAACACTGAAGCTTTCTTT
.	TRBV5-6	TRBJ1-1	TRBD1	CASSWTGMNTEAFF	TGTGCCAGCAGCTGGACAGGGATGAACACTGAAGCTTTCTTT
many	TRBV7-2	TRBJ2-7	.	CASSAGTGAYEQYF	TGTGCCAGCAGCGCCGGGACTGGGGCCTACGAGCAGTACTTC
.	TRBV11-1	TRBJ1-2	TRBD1	CASGTGSYGYTF	TGTGCCAGCGGGACAGGGTCCTATGGCTACACCTTC
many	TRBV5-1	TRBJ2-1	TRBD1	CASSLGGTEDNEQFF	TGCGCCAGCAGCTTGGGAGGGACAGAGGACAATGAGCAGTTCTTC
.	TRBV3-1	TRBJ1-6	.	CASSHPGDSPLHF	TGTGCCAGCAGCCATCCGGGGGATTCACCCCTCCACTTT
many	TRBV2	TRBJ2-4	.	CASSEAPRLAKNIQYF	TGTGCCAGCAGTGAAGCCCCTAGGTTAGCCAAAAACATTCAGTACTTC
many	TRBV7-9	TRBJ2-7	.	CASSLGDPASYEQYF	TGTGCCAGCAGTTTGGGCGACCCGGCCTCCTACGAGCAGTACTTC
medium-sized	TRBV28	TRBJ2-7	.	CASSSVPARYEQYF	TGTGCCAGCAGTTCCGTCCCAGCCCGGTACGAGCAGTACTTC
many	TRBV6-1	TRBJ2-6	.	CASAEGRSSGANVLTF	TGTGCCAGCGCGGAGGGCAGGAGCTCTGGGGCCAACGTCCTGACTTTC
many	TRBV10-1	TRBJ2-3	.	CASSRDSTDTQYF	TGCGCCAGCAGCCGGGACAGCACAGATACGCAGTATTTT
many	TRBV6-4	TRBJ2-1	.	CASSPVGGSYNEQFF	TGTGCCAGCAGTCCCGTGGGGGGATCCTACAATGAGCAGTTCTTC
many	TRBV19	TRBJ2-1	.	CASSIAISNNEQFF	TGTGCCAGTAGTATAGCGATTAGCAACAATGAGCAGTTCTTC
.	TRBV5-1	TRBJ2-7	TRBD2	CASSLEGGIYEQYF	TGCGCCAGCAGCTTGGAGGGAGGGATTTACGAGCAGTACTTC
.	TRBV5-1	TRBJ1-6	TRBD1	CASSSAGQGGSPLHF	TGCGCCAGCAGCTCCGCGGGACAGGGAGGATCACCCCTCCACTTT
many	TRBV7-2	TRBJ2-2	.	CASSLAEINTGELFF	TGTGCCAGCAGCTTAGCAGAGATTAACACCGGGGAGCTGTTTTTT
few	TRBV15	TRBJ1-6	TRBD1	CATSRAAGGDSPLHF	TGTGCCACCAGCAGGGCTGCAGGGGGGGATTCACCCCTCCACTTT
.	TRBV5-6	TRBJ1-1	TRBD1	CASSSEGTGNLNTEAFF	TGTGCCAGCAGCTCGGAAGGGACAGGGAACCTGAACACTGAAGCTTTCTTT
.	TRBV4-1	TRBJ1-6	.	CASSQGGGFYNSPLHF	TGCGCCAGCAGCCAAGGGGGCGGATTCTATAATTCACCCCTCCACTTT
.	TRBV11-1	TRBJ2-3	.	CASSFLKGPGTDTQYF	TGTGCCAGCAGCTTCTTGAAGGGTCCTGGCACAGATACGCAGTATTTT
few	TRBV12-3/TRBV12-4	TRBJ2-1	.	CASSLSGLPYNEQFF	TGTGCCAGCAGTTTATCCGGGCTCCCCTACAATGAGCAGTTCTTC
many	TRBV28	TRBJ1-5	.	CASFQPSRPDQPQHF	TGTGCCAGCTTCCAGCCATCCCGACCGGATCAGCCCCAGCATTTT
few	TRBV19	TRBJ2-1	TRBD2	CASSRGLAEYNEQFF	TGTGCCAGTAGTAGGGGACTAGCGGAGTACAATGAGCAGTTCTTC
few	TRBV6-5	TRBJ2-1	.	CASSIQGTNNEQFF	TGTGCCAGCAGTATACAGGGAACTAACAATGAGCAGTTCTTC
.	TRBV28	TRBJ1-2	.	CASSFARGYGYTF	TGTGCCAGCAGTTTCGCCAGGGGCTATGGCTACACCTTC
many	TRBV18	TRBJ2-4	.	CASSPDLAKNIQYF	TGTGCCAGCTCACCAGACCTAGCCAAAAACATTCAGTACTTC
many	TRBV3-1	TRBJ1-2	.	CASSPPFRAGGYTF	TGTGCCAGCAGCCCCCCGTTTCGGGCCGGGGGCTACACCTTC
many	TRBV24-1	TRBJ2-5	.	CATSDSRGLETQYF	TGTGCCACCAGTGATTCTAGGGGTTTGGAGACCCAGTACTTC
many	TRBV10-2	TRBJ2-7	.	CASVTGYRAYEQYF	TGCGCCAGTGTCACAGGGTATCGGGCTTACGAGCAGTACTTC
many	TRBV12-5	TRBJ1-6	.	CASGSPGGGIVSPLHF	TGTGCTAGTGGTTCCCCCGGGGGGGGGATAGTTTCACCCCTCCACTTT
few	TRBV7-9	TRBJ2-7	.	CASSYLSGVPAEQYF	TGTGCCAGCAGCTATCTATCGGGAGTCCCGGCTGAGCAGTACTTC
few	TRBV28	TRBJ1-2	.	CASSLGPVGGTYGYTF	TGTGCCAGCAGTTTGGGACCTGTGGGGGGAACCTATGGCTACACCTTC
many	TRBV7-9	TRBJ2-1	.	CASSPLPDNEQFF	TGTGCCAGCAGCCCCTTGCCTGACAATGAGCAGTTCTTC
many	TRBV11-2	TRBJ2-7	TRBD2	CASSLSATSGIYEQYF	TGTGCCAGCAGCTTATCAGCGACTAGCGGGATTTACGAGCAGTACTTC
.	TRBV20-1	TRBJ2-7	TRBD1	CSASKPGQGYDEQYF	TGCAGTGCTAGTAAACCGGGACAGGGGTACGACGAGCAGTACTTC
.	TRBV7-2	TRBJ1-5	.	CASSRGPNTNQPQHF	TGTGCCAGCAGCCGGGGACCGAATACCAATCAGCCCCAGCATTTT
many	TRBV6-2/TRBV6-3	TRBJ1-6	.	CASSYLDPRQSSPLHF	TGTGCCAGCAGTTACCTCGACCCCCGACAGAGTTCACCCCTCCACTTT